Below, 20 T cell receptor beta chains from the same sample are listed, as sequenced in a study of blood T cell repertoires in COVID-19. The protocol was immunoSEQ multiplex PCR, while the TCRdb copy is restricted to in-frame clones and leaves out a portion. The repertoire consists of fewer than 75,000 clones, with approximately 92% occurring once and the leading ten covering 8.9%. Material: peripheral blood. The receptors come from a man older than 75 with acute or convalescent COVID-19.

CDR3: CASRTGGWSQHF. In nucleotides, the CDR3 is TGTGCCAGCAGGACAGGGGGCTGGTCCCAGCATTTT. The rearrangement links TRBV12-3 or TRBV12-4 to TRBJ1-5, with 10 bases lining up with TRBD1. This CDR3 spans 12 amino acids. Germline trimming cut 6 bases from V and 11 bases from J; bases unmatched to any gene: 4.

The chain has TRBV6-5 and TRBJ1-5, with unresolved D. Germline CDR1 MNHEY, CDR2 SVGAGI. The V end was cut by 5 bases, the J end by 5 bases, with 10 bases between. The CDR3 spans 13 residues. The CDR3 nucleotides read TGTGCCAGCAGTCAGCCGGGGTATCAGCCCCAGCATTTT. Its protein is CASSQPGYQPQHF.

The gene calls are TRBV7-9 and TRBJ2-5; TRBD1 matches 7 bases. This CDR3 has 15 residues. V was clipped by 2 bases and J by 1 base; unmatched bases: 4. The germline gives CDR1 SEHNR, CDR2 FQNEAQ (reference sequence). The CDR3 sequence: CASSLLGQFQETQYF. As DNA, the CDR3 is TGTGCCAGCAGCTTATTGGGACAGTTCCAAGAGACCCAGTACTTC.

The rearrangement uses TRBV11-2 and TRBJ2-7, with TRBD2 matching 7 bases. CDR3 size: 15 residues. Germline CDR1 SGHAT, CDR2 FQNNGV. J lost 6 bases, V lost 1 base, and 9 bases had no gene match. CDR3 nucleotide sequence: TGTGCCAGCAGCTTAGTGGCGGGAGCAAGACGCGAGCAGTACTTC. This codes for CASSLVAGARREQYF.

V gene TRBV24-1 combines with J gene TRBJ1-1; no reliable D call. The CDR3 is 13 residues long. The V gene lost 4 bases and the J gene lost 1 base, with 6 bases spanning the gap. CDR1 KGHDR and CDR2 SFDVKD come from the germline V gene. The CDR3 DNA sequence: TGTGCCACCAGTGACCCCAAGAACACTGAAGCTTTCTTT. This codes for CATSDPKNTEAFF.

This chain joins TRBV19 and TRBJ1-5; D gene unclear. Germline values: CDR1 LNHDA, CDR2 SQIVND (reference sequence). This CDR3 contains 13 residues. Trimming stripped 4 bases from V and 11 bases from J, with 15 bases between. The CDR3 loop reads CASSTQREGAQHF. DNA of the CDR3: TGTGCCAGTAGTACACAAAGGGAGGGAGCCCAGCATTTT.

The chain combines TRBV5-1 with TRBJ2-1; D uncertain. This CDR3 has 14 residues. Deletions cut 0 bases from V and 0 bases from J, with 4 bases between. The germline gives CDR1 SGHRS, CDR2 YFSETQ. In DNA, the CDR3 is TGCGCCAGCAGCTTGGACAGCTCCTACAATGAGCAGTTCTTC. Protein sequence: CASSLDSSYNEQFF.

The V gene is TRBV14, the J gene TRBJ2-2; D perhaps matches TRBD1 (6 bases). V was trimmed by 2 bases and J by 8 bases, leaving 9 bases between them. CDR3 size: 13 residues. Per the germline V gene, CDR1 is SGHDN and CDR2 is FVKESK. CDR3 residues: CASSQTGIGELFF. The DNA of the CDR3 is TGTGCCAGCAGCCAAACAGGGATAGGGGAGCTGTTTTTT.

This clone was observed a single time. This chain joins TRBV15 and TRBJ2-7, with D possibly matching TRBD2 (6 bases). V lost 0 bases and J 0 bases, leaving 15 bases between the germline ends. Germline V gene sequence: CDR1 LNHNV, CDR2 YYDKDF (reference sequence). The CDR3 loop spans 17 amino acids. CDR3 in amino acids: CATSRDRGKGFSYEQYF. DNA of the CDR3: TGTGCCACCAGCAGAGATCGGGGGAAGGGTTTCTCCTACGAGCAGTACTTC.

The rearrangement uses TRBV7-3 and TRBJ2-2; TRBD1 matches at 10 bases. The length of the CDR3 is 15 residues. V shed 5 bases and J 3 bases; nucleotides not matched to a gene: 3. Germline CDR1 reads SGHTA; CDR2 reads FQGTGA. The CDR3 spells CASSPGQGDTGELFF. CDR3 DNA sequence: TGTGCCAGCAGCCCAGGACAGGGGGACACCGGGGAGCTGTTTTTT.

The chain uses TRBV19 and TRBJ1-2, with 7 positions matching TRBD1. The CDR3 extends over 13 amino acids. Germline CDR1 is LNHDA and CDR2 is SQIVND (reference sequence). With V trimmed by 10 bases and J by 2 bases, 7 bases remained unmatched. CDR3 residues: CATAQTGNYGYTF. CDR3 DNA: TGTGCCACAGCGCAGACAGGGAACTATGGCTACACCTTC. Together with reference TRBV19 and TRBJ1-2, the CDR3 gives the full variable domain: DGGITQSPKYLFRKEGQNVTLSCEQNLNHDAMYWYRQDPGQGLRLIYYSQIVNDFQKGDIAEGYSVSREKKESFPLTVTSAQKNPTAFYLCATAQTGNYGYTFGSGTRLTVV.

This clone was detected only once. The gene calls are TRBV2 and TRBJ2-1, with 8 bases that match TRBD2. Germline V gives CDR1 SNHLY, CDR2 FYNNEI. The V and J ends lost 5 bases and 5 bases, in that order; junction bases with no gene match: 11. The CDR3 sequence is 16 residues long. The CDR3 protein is CASSSSGTRFDNEQFF. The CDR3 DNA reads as TGTGCCAGCAGTTCCTCCGGGACTAGATTCGACAATGAGCAGTTCTTC.

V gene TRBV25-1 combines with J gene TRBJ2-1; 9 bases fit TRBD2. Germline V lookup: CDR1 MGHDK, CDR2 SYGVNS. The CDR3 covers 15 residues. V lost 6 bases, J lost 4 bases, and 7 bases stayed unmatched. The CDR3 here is CASRETSGTYNEQFF. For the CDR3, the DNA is TGTGCCAGCAGGGAGACTAGCGGAACGTACAATGAGCAGTTCTTC.

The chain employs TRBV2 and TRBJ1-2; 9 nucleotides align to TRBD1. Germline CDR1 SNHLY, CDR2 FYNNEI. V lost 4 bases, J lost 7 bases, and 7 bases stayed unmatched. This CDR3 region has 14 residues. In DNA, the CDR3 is TGTGCCAGCAGTGTCGACAGGGGGAGCGGTGGCTACACCTTC. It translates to CASSVDRGSGGYTF. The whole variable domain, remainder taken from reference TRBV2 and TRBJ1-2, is EPEVTQTPSHQVTQMGQEVILRCVPISNHLYFYWYRQILGQKVEFLVSFYNNEISEKSEIFDDQFSVERPDGSNFTLKIRSTKLEDSAMYFCASSVDRGSGGYTFGSGTRLTVV.

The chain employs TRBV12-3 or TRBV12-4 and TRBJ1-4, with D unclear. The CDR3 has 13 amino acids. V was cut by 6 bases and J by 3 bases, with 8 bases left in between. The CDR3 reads CASSRGSNEKLFF. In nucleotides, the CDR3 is TGTGCCAGCAGCCGAGGGTCTAATGAAAAACTGTTTTTT.

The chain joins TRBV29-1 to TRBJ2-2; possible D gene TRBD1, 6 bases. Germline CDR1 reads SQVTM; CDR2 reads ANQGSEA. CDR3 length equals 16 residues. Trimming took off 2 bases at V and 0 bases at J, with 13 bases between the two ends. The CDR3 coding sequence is TGCAGCGTTGAACTCCCAGGGGCACCGAACACCGGGGAGCTGTTTTTT. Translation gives CSVELPGAPNTGELFF.

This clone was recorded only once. Here the CDR3 DNA reads TGTGCCATCAGTGAATCGACAGGGGCCATTTCTCAGCCCCAGCATTTT. This translates into CAISESTGAISQPQHF. The chain is built from TRBV10-3 and TRBJ1-5; 8 nucleotides agree with TRBD1. The CDR3 is made up of 16 amino acids. After removal of 3 bases from V and 6 bases from J, the junction contained 10 bases not matched to a gene. CDR1 is ENHRY, CDR2 SYGVKD, per germline.

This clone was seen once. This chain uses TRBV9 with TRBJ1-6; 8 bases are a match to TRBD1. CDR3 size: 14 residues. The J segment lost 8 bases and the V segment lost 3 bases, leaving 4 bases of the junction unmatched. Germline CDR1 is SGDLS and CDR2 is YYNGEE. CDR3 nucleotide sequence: TGTGCCAGCAGCGCGGGACAGGACTATTCACCCCTCCACTTT. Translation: CASSAGQDYSPLHF. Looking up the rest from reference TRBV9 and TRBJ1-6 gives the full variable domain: DSGVTQTPKHLITATGQRVTLRCSPRSGDLSVYWYQQSLDQGLQFLIQYYNGEERAKGNILERFSAQQFPDLHSELNLSSLELGDSALYFCASSAGQDYSPLHFGNGTRLTVT.

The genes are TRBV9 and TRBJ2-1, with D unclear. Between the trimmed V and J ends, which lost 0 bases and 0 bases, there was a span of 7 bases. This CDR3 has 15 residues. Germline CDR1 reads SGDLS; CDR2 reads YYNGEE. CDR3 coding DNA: TGTGCCAGCAGCGTAGACGGAGTCTCCTACAATGAGCAGTTCTTC. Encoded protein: CASSVDGVSYNEQFF.

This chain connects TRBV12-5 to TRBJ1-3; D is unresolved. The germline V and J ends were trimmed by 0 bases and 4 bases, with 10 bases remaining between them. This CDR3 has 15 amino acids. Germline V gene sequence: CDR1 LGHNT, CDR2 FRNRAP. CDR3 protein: CASGLVPEQGNTIYF. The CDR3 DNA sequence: TGTGCTAGTGGTTTGGTACCCGAACAGGGAAACACCATATATTTT.